This T cell receptor (beta chain) is drawn from a study of tumor-infiltrating lymphocytes in primary liver carcinoma. Study context: Donors had hepatocellular carcinoma or combined HCC and intrahepatic cholangiocarcinoma. The study reported T1-T3 N0M0 tumors spanning 4.2 to 10 cm. The study's findings and limits: Tumors significantly exceeded blood in top-250-clone fraction (p = 0.039).

The roughly 18-34 mg bulk tissue piece was not sorted before simultaneous RNA and DNA extraction. Subjects presented with primary liver carcinoma managed by surgical resection. Reverse transcription of roughly 0.45 ug total RNA with a constant-region primer produced TCR beta cDNA. ARM-PCR, slightly modified, supplied the TCR beta libraries through three nested multiplex PCR rounds. Both of the initial two PCR rounds ran for roughly 10 cycles and employed TRBV1-TRBV30 forward primers alongside a C-beta reverse primer. TCRdb re-derived calls from the multiplex PCR reads in MiXCR, one entry per CDR3 protein. The sample contains roughly 100,000 distinct CDR3 sequences, roughly 85% of which appear only once. On this clonotype: The antigen remains unidentified.

Germline V gene data show CDR1 as SGDLS and CDR2 as YYNGEE. This CDR3 is built from 14 residues. Trimming stripped 3 bases from V and 4 bases from J, with 10 bases between. This TCR was recovered from a man aged 35 to 55 with primary liver carcinoma and hepatitis B virus infection. Sequenced material: liver tumor tissue from sampling region 3. Described subset: tumor region T3, left-lateral pole. The chain links TRBV9 to TRBJ2-2, with D unresolved. The CDR3 region has the DNA TGTGCCAGCAGCGCTACGACCAGCACCGGGGAGCTGTTTTTT. This sequence encodes CASSATTSTGELFF.